Following are 20 T cell receptor beta chains from one sample sequenced in a study of T cell responses to AZD1222 COVID-19 vaccine (dated by TCRdb to the early 2020s). The method behind the library was the immunoSEQ multiplex PCR assay. What TCRdb holds here is the immuneACCESS table cut down to in-frame rearrangements. Part of the clones is not present; checked against another copy, under half of the missing clones reflect an unresolved V gene, and the others are unexplained. For this sample there are over 100,000 clones; around 90% appear just once. The top ten constitute approximately 2.6% of the sample. The meaning of the sample's time point label: about 28 days (+/-7) after the second vaccine dose. The sample consisted of peripheral blood, taken 28 days after the second AZD1222 dose. The receptors were gathered from an adult who received the AZD1222 COVID-19 vaccine.

This clone has a handful of counts. J is TRBJ1-2 and V is TRBV19; 8 bases are a match to TRBD1. The CDR3 is made up of 15 amino acids. In germline, CDR1 is LNHDA, CDR2 SQIVND (reference sequence). The V and J ends lost 6 bases and 8 bases, in that order; junction bases with no gene match: 14. The CDR3 region is CASSLSHQGAGGYTF. The CDR3 nucleotides are TGTGCCAGTAGCCTGTCCCATCAGGGGGCTGGCGGCTACACCTTC.

The J gene is TRBJ1-3, the V gene TRBV7-6; D is uncertain. From germline, CDR1 is SGHVS and CDR2 FNYEAQ. V gave up 5 bases and J gave up 0 bases, with 14 bases separating them. The CDR3 has 16 residues. DNA for the CDR3: TGTGCCAGCAGCCCCTTACCGTCGTTCTCTGGAAACACCATATATTTT. Its translation: CASSPLPSFSGNTIYF.

The gene calls are TRBV9 and TRBJ2-3; maybe TRBD2 (8 bases). V lost 4 bases and J 3 bases, leaving 21 bases between the germline ends. CDR1 is SGDLS, CDR2 YYNGEE, per germline. The CDR3 has 17 residues. CDR3 region: CASSPPRGGGGTDTQYF. The CDR3 DNA follows: TGTGCCAGCAGCCCTCCCCGAGGGGGCGGGGGGACAGATACGCAGTATTTT.

The V call is TRBV13, the J call TRBJ1-3; D is possibly TRBD1 (6 bases). The CDR3 runs to 16 residues. Trimming took 2 bases from V and 0 from J, leaving 11 bases between them. The germline CDR1 and CDR2 sequences are PRHDT and FYEKMQ (reference sequence). DNA for the CDR3: TGTGCCAGCAGCTTAACAGGGCTCTCCTCTGGAAACACCATATATTTT. This gives the protein CASSLTGLSSGNTIYF.

The chain carries TRBV12-3 or TRBV12-4 and TRBJ2-5; D uncertain. The CDR3 spans 12 residues. V was clipped by 2 bases and J by 5 bases, with 6 bases between them. CDR3 coding DNA: TGTGCCAGCAGTTTAAATAGGGAGACCCAGTACTTC. Its translation: CASSLNRETQYF.

The rearrangement uses TRBV4-3 and TRBJ2-1; D is undetermined. Germline V gene lookup returns CDR1 LGHNA and CDR2 YSLEER. The CDR3 totals 14 residues. Deletions cut 4 bases from V and 6 bases from J, with 13 bases between. The CDR3 nucleotides read TGCGCCAGCAGCCGATTCGTGGATGGCAATGAGCAGTTCTTC. Translation gives CASSRFVDGNEQFF.

This clone appeared a single time. The rearrangement joins TRBV18 to TRBJ2-7, with 8 bases fitting TRBD1. The CDR3 has 14 residues. The trim removed 2 bases at V and 3 bases at J, leaving 3 bases unmatched. The germline gives CDR1 KGHSH, CDR2 LQKENI. The DNA for the CDR3 is TGTGCCAGCTCACCAAGGACAGGGTTCTACGAGCAGTACTTC. Translation: CASSPRTGFYEQYF.

This clone was detected once. The V and J genes are TRBV7-6 and TRBJ2-1; the D gene is possibly TRBD2 (6 bases). There are 15 residues in the CDR3. Per the germline V gene, CDR1 is SGHVS and CDR2 is FNYEAQ. V was trimmed by 1 base and J by 0 bases, leaving 7 bases between them. The CDR3 DNA reads TGTGCCAGCAGCTTAGACGGGAGCTCCTACAATGAGCAGTTCTTC. Amino acid sequence: CASSLDGSSYNEQFF.

This clone was recorded only once. This chain uses TRBV3-1 (or the pseudogene TRBV3-2) with TRBJ1-2; 8 nucleotides agree with TRBD1. V was pared by 4 bases and J by 6 bases, with 13 bases of the junction left unmatched. The germline gives CDR1 LGHDT, CDR2 YNNKEL (reference sequence). The CDR3 length is 16 residues. CDR3 residues: CASSRRAGGEEDGYTF. The CDR3 bases are TGTGCCAGCAGCCGAAGAGCAGGGGGCGAGGAAGATGGCTACACCTTC.

Concerning this clone itself: One end of the junction fails to match germline, which may point to a read error. J is TRBJ1-1 and V is TRBV29-1, with D tentatively TRBD1 (5 bases). The germline V gene encodes CDR1 SQVTM and CDR2 ANQGSEA. The CDR3 length is 14 residues. The CDR3 DNA reads as TGCAGCGGGACACCTTGGGGTCCGAACGCTGAAGCTTTCTTT. It codes for CSGTPWGPNAEAFF.

This sequence joins TRBV5-1 and TRBJ1-1, with TRBD1 matching over 11 bases. The V gene's germline CDR1 is SGHRS and CDR2 YFSETQ. The CDR3 is made up of 16 amino acids. After removal of 4 bases from V and 5 bases from J, the junction contained 10 bases not matched to a gene. As DNA, the CDR3 is TGCGCCAGCAGCGCCCGGACAGGGGGCTGGGGAACTGAAGCTTTCTTT. Translation gives CASSARTGGWGTEAFF.

This chain connects TRBV7-2 to TRBJ1-2; unclear D gene. V lost 0 bases and J lost 2, with 13 bases in between. The CDR3 is 16 residues long. CDR1 and CDR2 (germline): SGHTA, FQGNSA. The CDR3 DNA reads TGTGCCAGCAGCTTAGCAGGCCCCGTTGGGAACTATGGCTACACCTTC. Amino acids: CASSLAGPVGNYGYTF.

The V gene is TRBV5-3, the J gene TRBJ1-5, with D possibly TRBD1 on 5 matching bases. TRBV5-3 carries the ORF label, with uncertain function. Deletions cut 0 bases from V and 6 bases from J, with 10 bases between. The CDR3 is 14 residues long. The CDR3 DNA sequence: TGTGCCAGAAGCTTGGGGCAGGGCTGTCAGCCCCAGCATTTT. Amino acids: CARSLGQGCQPQHF.

The chain uses TRBV2 and TRBJ1-2; D gene uncertain. CDR1 is SNHLY and CDR2 is FYNNEI in the germline V gene. Trimming cost V 5 bases and J 12 bases, with 16 bases left between them. There are 12 residues in the CDR3. The chain's CDR3 is CASSSGVIMDTF. CDR3 nucleotides: TGTGCCAGCAGTAGCGGGGTCATCATGGACACCTTC.

The chain links TRBV19 to TRBJ1-1, with D unresolved. Germline assignment: CDR1 LNHDA and CDR2 SQIVND (reference sequence). The CDR3 is 12 residues long. Trimming cost V 5 bases and J 1 base, with 5 bases left between them. Here the CDR3 DNA reads TGTGCCAGTAGTCCCAAGAACACTGAAGCTTTCTTT. Its protein product is CASSPKNTEAFF.

The chain recombines TRBV11-2 with TRBJ1-1; D possibly corresponds to TRBD1 (6 bases). The CDR3 has 15 residues. V was pared by 5 bases and J by 5 bases, with 18 bases between. Germline V gene sequence: CDR1 SGHAT, CDR2 FQNNGV. CDR3 nucleotides: TGTGCCAGCAGCCCGTCGGGGGCGCATCGTACTGAAGCTTTCTTT. This sequence encodes CASSPSGAHRTEAFF.

The chain links TRBV19 to TRBJ1-2; tentatively, D is TRBD1 (5 bases). Germline V gene sequence: CDR1 LNHDA, CDR2 SQIVND (reference sequence). Trimming took 2 bases from V and 5 from J, leaving 9 bases between them. The length of the CDR3 is 13 residues. The CDR3 loop is CASSIQGFYGYTF. The CDR3, as DNA: TGTGCCAGTAGTATACAGGGTTTTTATGGCTACACCTTC. The variable domain in full, with the rest retrieved from reference TRBV19 and TRBJ1-2, is DGGITQSPKYLFRKEGQNVTLSCEQNLNHDAMYWYRQDPGQGLRLIYYSQIVNDFQKGDIAEGYSVSREKKESFPLTVTSAQKNPTAFYLCASSIQGFYGYTFGSGTRLTVV.

This rearrangement joins TRBV6-5 to TRBJ1-6; D is perhaps TRBD1 (5 bases). Trimming removed 11 bases from V and 6 bases from J, with 17 bases in between. Germline V gene data show CDR1 as MNHEY and CDR2 as SVGAGI. The CDR3 spans 14 residues. The DNA of the CDR3 is TGTGCCTCCACGGCGGGGGGTTCTAATTCACCCCTCCACTTT. Amino acid sequence: CASTAGGSNSPLHF.

CDR3 region: CASSMLSGNTEAFF. Here the CDR3 DNA reads TGTGCCAGTAGTATGCTTTCCGGAAACACTGAAGCTTTCTTT. The chain links TRBV19 to TRBJ1-1, with no clear D. The CDR3 is 14 residues long. Trimming removed 3 bases from V and 2 bases from J, with 10 bases in between. Per the germline V gene, CDR1 is LNHDA and CDR2 is SQIVND (reference sequence).

This clone was found a few times. Here the CDR3 reads CASSLRGDHSYNEQFF. CDR3 nucleotide sequence: TGTGCCAGCAGCTTACGAGGGGACCACTCCTACAATGAGCAGTTCTTC. This chain uses TRBV7-2 with TRBJ2-1, with D perhaps being TRBD1 or TRBD2 (5 bases each). V was pared by 2 bases and J by 0 bases, with 11 bases between. Germline CDR1 is SGHTA and CDR2 is FQGNSA. The CDR3 runs to 16 residues. The full variable domain, its missing parts supplied by reference TRBV7-2 and TRBJ2-1, is GAGVSQSPSNKVTEKGKDVELRCDPISGHTALYWYRQSLGQGLEFLIYFQGNSAPDKSGLPSDRFSAERTGGSVSTLTIQRTQQEDSAVYLCASSLRGDHSYNEQFFGPGTRLTVL.